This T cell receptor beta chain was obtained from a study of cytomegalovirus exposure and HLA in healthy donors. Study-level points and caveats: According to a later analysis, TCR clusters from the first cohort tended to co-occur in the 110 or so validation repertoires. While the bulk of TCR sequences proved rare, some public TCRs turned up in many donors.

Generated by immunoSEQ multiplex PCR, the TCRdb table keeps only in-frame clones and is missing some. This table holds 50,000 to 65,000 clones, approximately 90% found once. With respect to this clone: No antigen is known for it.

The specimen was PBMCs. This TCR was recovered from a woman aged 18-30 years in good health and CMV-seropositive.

The chain's CDR3 is CASSATGPNEKLFF. The CDR3 DNA is TGCGCCAGCAGTGCTACAGGGCCTAATGAAAAACTGTTTTTT. The V and J genes are TRBV10-1 and TRBJ1-4; a possible D gene is TRBD1 (6 bases). V lost 4 bases and J lost 3, with 9 bases in between. The CDR3 has 14 residues. CDR1 is WNHNN and CDR2 is SYGVQD in the germline V gene (reference sequence).